Sequencing of this TCR beta chain was carried out in a study of cytomegalovirus exposure and HLA in healthy donors. About the study: Early released data had about 85 million unique TCRs, all coming from HLA-typed donors. Within the Caucasian-associated ancestry cluster were 81% of the roughly 360 genotyped donors. Notes on the study in general: For most TCR sequences rarity was the rule, although some public TCRs occurred in many donors. A later look showed TCR association rates differing by HLA locus, highest for DRB1 and lowest for HLA-C.

Germline CDR1 reads SGHDT; CDR2 reads YYEEEE. Trimming pared 4 bases from V and 3 bases from J, leaving 22 bases between. The CDR3 runs 17 residues. About this clone itself: The target antigen is unknown.

In the PCR, 60 Vbeta and 13 Jbeta primers were used. Data came from immunoSEQ multiplex PCR; TCRdb stores just in-frame clones and leaves some out. The sample table sets out roughly 120,000 clones. Source material: PBMCs. The rearrangement joins TRBV5-6 to TRBJ1-1; maybe TRBD1 (5 bases). The clonotype was recovered from a middle-aged man in good health and CMV-seropositive. The CDR3 DNA reads TGTGCCAGCAGCCATGCAGGAGGGGCGTCGCAGGACACTGAAGCTTTCTTT. Its translation is CASSHAGGASQDTEAFF.